A selection of T cell receptor beta chains follows, all from one sample in a study of cytomegalovirus exposure and HLA in healthy donors. Assay: immunoSEQ multiplex PCR; the TCRdb copy retains only in-frame clones and omits some. The table includes about 200,000 clones, approximately 86% detected once. Sample: PBMCs. These receptors originate from a woman in her 30s in good health and CMV-seronegative. Each CDR3 is given with its conserved first and last residue. The order of the fields is clone size, J gene, V gene, D gene, CDR3 DNA, CDR3 protein. The D gene is left open where the match is weak. Expanded clones are given a class, and other clones once, few, many or no size at all.

>NA|TRBJ2-7|TRBV10-1|NA
TGCGCCAGCAGTGAGCTCAGGGGCAGCTCCTACGAGCAGTACTTC
CASSELRGSSYEQYF
>NA|TRBJ2-1|TRBV7-2|TRBD2
TGTGCCAGCAGTTCGCGAGCGGGAAGTTACAATGAGCAGTTCTTC
CASSSRAGSYNEQFF
>NA|TRBJ1-5|TRBV6-1|NA
TGTGCCAGCGGTGTGGACAGAGGAAATCAGCCCCAGCATTTT
CASGVDRGNQPQHF
>NA|TRBJ1-3|TRBV7-9|NA
TGTGCCAGCAGCTTACATACTGGTAGAAACACCATATATTTT
CASSLHTGRNTIYF
>once|TRBJ2-7|TRBV5-1|NA
TGCGCCAGCAGCAAAGAGGGGGGGATCGCCGGCGAGCAGTACTTC
CASSKEGGIAGEQYF
>NA|TRBJ2-7|TRBV28|TRBD1
TGTGCCAGCAAGCCTTGGACAGGGGTTTACTACGAGCAGTACTTC
CASKPWTGVYYEQYF
>NA|TRBJ2-5|TRBV5-1|NA
TGCGCCAGCAGCTTGGACATCCCAGAGACCCAGTACTTC
CASSLDIPETQYF
>once|TRBJ2-5|TRBV2|TRBD2
TGTGCCAGCAGTGGACTAGCGGGGGCCTCCCAAGAGACCCAGTACTTC
CASSGLAGASQETQYF
>NA|TRBJ2-7|TRBV11-2|TRBD1
TGTGCCAGCAGCTTGATGACAGGGAGCTACGAGCAGTACTTC
CASSLMTGSYEQYF
>once|TRBJ2-3|TRBV11-2|TRBD2
TGTGCCAGCAGCTTAGTGCGCGGGGGGGGGTCAGATACGCAGTATTTT
CASSLVRGGGSDTQYF
>once|TRBJ2-3|TRBV28|NA
TGTGCCAGCAGTTTTGCGGGGGCAAACACCCCCCCCACAGATACGCAGTATTTT
CASSFAGANTPPTDTQYF
>NA|TRBJ2-3|TRBV19|TRBD2
TGTGCCAGTAGCCTACTAGCGGGAGGAGAGGAAGATACGCAGTATTTT
CASSLLAGGEEDTQYF
>NA|TRBJ2-3|TRBV5-1|TRBD2
TGCGCCAGCACCCACTCCGGTAGCGGGGGGAGCACAGATACGCAGTATTTT
CASTHSGSGGSTDTQYF
>NA|TRBJ2-1|TRBV6-6|NA
TGTGCCAGCGGCACTGAGCAGTTCTTC
CASGTEQFF
>once|TRBJ2-7|TRBV7-9|NA
TGTGCCAGCAGCCAGGGACTCGCCTACGAGCAGTACTTC
CASSQGLAYEQYF
>NA|TRBJ2-7|TRBV5-1|TRBD1
TGCGCCAGCAGCTTAGAGGGGGCCTCCTACGAGCAGTACTTC
CASSLEGASYEQYF
>NA|TRBJ2-5|TRBV7-9|TRBD2
TGTGCCAGCAGCCCGGTGACTAGCGGGGGCCCTCAAGAGACCCAGTACTTC
CASSPVTSGGPQETQYF
>few|TRBJ2-1|TRBV2|NA
TGTGCCAGCAGTGAGCGGGAACCGGCAGGTGAGCAGTTCTTC
CASSEREPAGEQFF
>NA|TRBJ2-1|TRBV2|NA
TGTGCCAGCAGAGCCATGACAAGCTCCTACAATGAGCAGTTCTTC
CASRAMTSSYNEQFF
>once|TRBJ2-5|TRBV7-2|NA
TGTGCCAGCAGTCCTTTCCCCGCCAGGGGACAAGAGACCCAGTACTTC
CASSPFPARGQETQYF
>once|TRBJ2-1|TRBV5-1|TRBD2
TGCGCCAGCAGTTCCTCCCCGGGACTAGCGGCCTACAATGAGCAGTTCTTC
CASSSSPGLAAYNEQFF
>NA|TRBJ2-1|TRBV19|NA
TGTGTCAGTAGTACGCAAGCCCCCGGGAGATCCTCCTACAATGAGCAGTTCTTC
CVSSTQAPGRSSYNEQFF
>NA|TRBJ2-3|TRBV2|NA
TGTGCCAGCAGTTCAACAGGGTGGGGAGATACGCAGTATTTT
CASSSTGWGDTQYF
>NA|TRBJ1-1|TRBV6-5|TRBD1
TGTGCCAGCAGCCCCACAGGGGGCCTCAAAGCTTTCTTT
CASSPTGGLKAFF
>NA|TRBJ2-1|TRBV5-6|NA
TGTGCCAGCAGCCGAAACTGGTACAATGAGCAGTTCTTC
CASSRNWYNEQFF
>NA|TRBJ1-1|TRBV19|NA
TGTGCCAGTAGCCCGGGGCGGGATTTGAGGTTCGTAGCTTTCTTT
CASSPGRDLRFVAFF
>NA|TRBJ1-1|TRBV7-8|NA
TGTGCCAGCAGCTTTAATGGGGGCAGGAACACTGAAGCTTTCTTT
CASSFNGGRNTEAFF
>NA|TRBJ1-1|TRBV4-1|TRBD1
TGCGCCAGCAGCCAAGGACAGGGTCCCAGGGGGACTGAAGCTTTCTTT
CASSQGQGPRGTEAFF
>NA|TRBJ2-3|TRBV30|NA
TGTGCCTGGAGCCGGTACCCCGCGGTCACAGATACGCAGTATTTT
CAWSRYPAVTDTQYF
>NA|TRBJ2-7|TRBV13|TRBD2
TGTGCCAGCAGTCCCGATGGGACTAGCAGGGACGAGCAGTACTTC
CASSPDGTSRDEQYF
>NA|TRBJ2-5|TRBV29-1|TRBD2
TGCAGCGTTGAAACTAGCGGGTCCCAAGAGACCCAGTACTTC
CSVETSGSQETQYF
>NA|TRBJ2-1|TRBV9|TRBD2
TGTGCCAGCAGCGTGGGGGGACTAGCGACCTACAATGAGCAGTTCTTC
CASSVGGLATYNEQFF
>NA|TRBJ2-7|TRBV5-1|NA
TGCGCCAGCAGCCCTGGATCAGGTTCCTACGAGCAGTACTTC
CASSPGSGSYEQYF
>NA|TRBJ2-7|TRBV27|NA
TGTGCCAGCAGTCCCCGTCCGGGGTCCTACGAGCAGTACTTC
CASSPRPGSYEQYF
>NA|TRBJ1-1|TRBV5-1|TRBD1
TGCGCCAGCAGCCTAGGGGGCATGAACACTGAAGCTTTCTTT
CASSLGGMNTEAFF
>NA|TRBJ2-1|TRBV11-2|NA
TGTGCCAGCAGCCTCCCAGGCTGGAATATTAGGGAGCAGTTCTTC
CASSLPGWNIREQFF
>once|TRBJ2-1|TRBV5-1|NA
TGCGCCAGCAGCCCCCTAGCCTTTTTTGAGCAGTTCTTC
CASSPLAFFEQFF
>NA|TRBJ1-3|TRBV14|NA
TGTGCCAGCAGCTTTGGGACTCAACGAAACACCATATATTTT
CASSFGTQRNTIYF
>NA|TRBJ1-2|TRBV5-1|NA
TGCGCCAGCAGCTGGGCGGACAAGGGCTATGGCTACACCTTC
CASSWADKGYGYTF
>NA|TRBJ2-1|TRBV7-2|TRBD1
TGTGCCAGCAGCCCCCGGACCGGGACAGGAATACGACTCTGGCAGTTCTTC
CASSPRTGTGIRLWQFF
>NA|TRBJ2-1|TRBV30|NA
TGTGCCTGGAGTGACGCGCTAGCCGGTAATGAGCAGTTCTTC
CAWSDALAGNEQFF
>NA|TRBJ1-3|TRBV7-9|NA
TGTGCCAGCAGCCTTGCCTTGAGTGGAAACACCATATATTTT
CASSLALSGNTIYF
>NA|TRBJ2-7|TRBV6-1|TRBD1
TGTGCCAGCAACCCGGACAGGGGAGGTTACGAGCAGTACTTC
CASNPDRGGYEQYF
>NA|TRBJ1-5|TRBV18|TRBD1
TGTGCCAGCTCACCCCCTAAATGGGACAGGAGGTATAGCAATCAGCCCCAGCATTTT
CASSPPKWDRRYSNQPQHF
>NA|TRBJ2-7|TRBV5-1|NA
TGCGCCAGCAGCTTGGAGGGGGGAGGGGGGGAAGAGCAGTACTTC
CASSLEGGGGEEQYF
>NA|TRBJ2-3|TRBV1|NA
TGCACCAGCAGCCAAGTGTCGGGGGGCCGCACAGATACGCAGTATTTT
CTSSQVSGGRTDTQYF
>NA|TRBJ2-5|TRBV29-1|TRBD1
TGCAGCGTCCGCCGACAGGGGACGGCTAGCGAGGAGACCCAGTACTTC
CSVRRQGTASEETQYF
>NA|TRBJ2-5|TRBV6-1|NA
TGTGCCAGCAGCAGCGTAGCTTCGACCCAGTACTTC
CASSSVASTQYF
>NA|TRBJ2-5|TRBV2|NA
TGTGCCAGCAGTGAAGCGCGAAACCGGGAGACCCAGTACTTC
CASSEARNRETQYF
>once|TRBJ2-1|TRBV9|TRBD2
TGTGCCAGCAGCGTAGGCCAGCGGGAGGTTTACAATGAGCAGTTCTTC
CASSVGQREVYNEQFF
>NA|TRBJ2-7|TRBV5-1|NA
TGCGCCAGCAGCTTTACCGGCCTGGCGGGGTACGAGCAGTACTTC
CASSFTGLAGYEQYF
>NA|TRBJ2-7|TRBV7-2|NA
TGTGCCAGCAGCTTGGCTGTAGCTGTCTCCTACGAGCAGTACTTC
CASSLAVAVSYEQYF
>once|TRBJ2-7|TRBV10-3|NA
TGTGCCATCAGTGAGTCCGAACGGAGCGGCGAGCAGTACTTC
CAISESERSGEQYF
>NA|TRBJ2-7|TRBV6-6|TRBD2
TGTGCCAGCAGTTACGCGGGAGCACGGGAGCAGTACTTC
CASSYAGAREQYF
>NA|TRBJ2-1|TRBV7-8|TRBD2
TGTGCCAGCAGCGGACTAGCCCCGATCAATGAGCAGTTCTTC
CASSGLAPINEQFF